Here is one T cell receptor (beta chain) with its context. Antigen: not known. The data originate from a study of OX40 agonist ivuxolimab in advanced cancers. Background on the study: Hepatocellular carcinoma, melanoma, renal cell or head and neck cancer occurred in dose-escalation patients.

Using immunoSEQ multiplex PCR, the repertoire was profiled, and TCRdb retains in-frame clones only, with some absent. This table holds some 71,000 clones, 84% found once. The V segment lost 3 bases and the J segment 3 bases; nucleotides outside the gene matches: 8. Germline loops: CDR1 SGDLS, CDR2 YYNGEE. This CDR3 is 17 amino acids long. General observations from the study: Clonal expansion from baseline to week 6 occurred in both CD4+ and CD8+ T cells.

The J gene is TRBJ2-1, the V gene TRBV9, with 11 bases that match TRBD2. The sequence derives from an adult with an advanced solid tumor such as melanoma, head and neck, liver or kidney cancer. The sample here was CD4+ or CD8+ T cells sorted from blood, taken in a trial of the OX40 agonist ivuxolimab. CDR3 amino acids: CASSASTSGAGYNEQFF. CDR3 bases: TGTGCCAGCAGCGCCTCGACTAGCGGGGCGGGCTACAATGAGCAGTTCTTC.